This entry describes one TCR beta chain. With 60 Vbeta and 13 Jbeta primers, the PCR was carried out. Assay: immunoSEQ multiplex PCR; the TCRdb copy retains only in-frame clones and omits some. The sample records under 150,000 clones, roughly three quarters being singletons. The data stem from a study of cytomegalovirus exposure and HLA in healthy donors. The V gene's germline CDR1 is SGHTA and CDR2 FQGTGA. The CDR3 totals 12 residues. Trimming pared 6 bases from V and 6 bases from J, leaving 10 bases between. Sequenced input: PBMCs. This TCR derives from a man between 25 and 39 years old in good health and CMV-seropositive. The rearrangement joins TRBV7-3 to TRBJ2-3; D is possibly TRBD2 (5 bases). In DNA, the CDR3 is TGTGCCAGCAGTCATCGGAGGGATACGCAGTATTTT. This encodes CASSHRRDTQYF. Together with reference TRBV7-3 and TRBJ2-3, the CDR3 gives the full variable domain: GAGVSQTPSNKVTEKGKYVELRCDPISGHTALYWYRQSLGQGPEFLIYFQGTGAADDSGLPNDRFFAVRPEGSVSTLKIQRTERGDSAVYLCASSHRRDTQYFGPGTRLTVL.